This T cell receptor beta chain originates from a study of breast tumors, draining lymph nodes, adjacent tissues. Breast cancer patients provided tissue from their axillary draining lymph nodes. CDR1 MNHEY and CDR2 SVGAGI come from the germline V gene. The ends were cut back, 6 bases at V and 11 bases at J, with 19 bases in the middle. The length of the CDR3 is 14 residues. One entry per CDR3 protein results from TCRdb running MiXCR on the multiplex PCR reads. The sample consists of approximately 210,000 distinct CDR3 sequences, under 40% of them appearing once. This clonotype was recorded at least ten times. This clone may be a read error of a much larger clone one base away.

This sequence originates from a female donor with breast cancer. Some clones in this sample may be carry-over from other donors' samples. This sequence joins TRBV6-5 and TRBJ2-2, with D perhaps being TRBD1 or TRBD2 (5 bases each). Sequencing was done on a sample of axillary lymph node tissue. CDR3 sequence: CASSPGTRKEELFF. The DNA for the CDR3 is TGTGCCAGCAGCCCCGGGACCCGAAAGGAAGAGCTGTTTTTT.